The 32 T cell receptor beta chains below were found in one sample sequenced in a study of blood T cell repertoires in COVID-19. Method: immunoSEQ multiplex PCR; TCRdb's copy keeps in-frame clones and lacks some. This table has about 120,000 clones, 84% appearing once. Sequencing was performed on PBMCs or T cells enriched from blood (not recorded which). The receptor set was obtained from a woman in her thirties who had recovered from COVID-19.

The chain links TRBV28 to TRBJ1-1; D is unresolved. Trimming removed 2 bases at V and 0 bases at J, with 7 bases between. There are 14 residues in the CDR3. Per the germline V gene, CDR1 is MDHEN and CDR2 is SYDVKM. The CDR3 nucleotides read TGTGCCAGCAGTTTACCCTACCTGAACACTGAAGCTTTCTTT. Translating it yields CASSLPYLNTEAFF.

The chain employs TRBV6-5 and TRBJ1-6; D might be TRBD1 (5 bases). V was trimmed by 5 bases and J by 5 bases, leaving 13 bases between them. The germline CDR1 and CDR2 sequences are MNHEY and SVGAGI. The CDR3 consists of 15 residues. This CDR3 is CASSQGPGDNSPLHF. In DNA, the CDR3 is TGTGCCAGCAGTCAGGGCCCGGGCGATAATTCACCCCTCCACTTT.

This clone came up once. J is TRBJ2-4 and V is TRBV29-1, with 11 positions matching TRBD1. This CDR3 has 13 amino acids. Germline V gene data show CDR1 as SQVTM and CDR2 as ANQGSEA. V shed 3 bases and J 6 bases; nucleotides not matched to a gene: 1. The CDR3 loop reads CSVDGQGANIQYF. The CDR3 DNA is TGCAGCGTTGACGGACAGGGGGCAAACATTCAGTACTTC.

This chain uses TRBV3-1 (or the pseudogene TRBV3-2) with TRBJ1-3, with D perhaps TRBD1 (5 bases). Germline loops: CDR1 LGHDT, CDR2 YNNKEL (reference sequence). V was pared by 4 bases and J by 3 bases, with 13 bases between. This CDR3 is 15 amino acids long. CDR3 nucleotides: TGTGCCAGCAGCCTCCTCTCGGGGGGTGGAAACACCATATATTTT. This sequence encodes CASSLLSGGGNTIYF.

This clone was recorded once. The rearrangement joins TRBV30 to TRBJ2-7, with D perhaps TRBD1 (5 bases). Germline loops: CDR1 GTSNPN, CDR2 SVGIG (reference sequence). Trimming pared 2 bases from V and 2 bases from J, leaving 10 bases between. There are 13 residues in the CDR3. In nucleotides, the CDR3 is TGTGCCTGGAGTAGGAAAGGGGCCTACGAGCAGTACTTC. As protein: CAWSRKGAYEQYF.

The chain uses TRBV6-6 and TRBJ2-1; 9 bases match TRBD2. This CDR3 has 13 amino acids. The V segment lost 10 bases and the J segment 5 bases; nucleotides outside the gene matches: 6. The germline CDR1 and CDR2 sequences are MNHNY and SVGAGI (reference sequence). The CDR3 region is CATNSGSNNEQFF. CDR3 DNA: TGTGCCACAAATAGCGGGAGTAACAATGAGCAGTTCTTC.

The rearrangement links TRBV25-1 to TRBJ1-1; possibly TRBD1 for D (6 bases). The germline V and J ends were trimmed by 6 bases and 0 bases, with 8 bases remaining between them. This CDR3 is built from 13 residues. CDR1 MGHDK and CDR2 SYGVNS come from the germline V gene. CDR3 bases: TGTGCCAGCAGAGGACAGATGAACACTGAAGCTTTCTTT. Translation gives CASRGQMNTEAFF.

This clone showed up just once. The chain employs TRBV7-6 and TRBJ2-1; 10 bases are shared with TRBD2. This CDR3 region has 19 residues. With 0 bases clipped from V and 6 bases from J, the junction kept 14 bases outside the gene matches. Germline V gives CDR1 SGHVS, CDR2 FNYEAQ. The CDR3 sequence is CASSLASRILAGVRNEQFF. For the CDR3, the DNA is TGTGCCAGCAGCTTAGCGTCCCGTATTCTAGCGGGAGTACGCAATGAGCAGTTCTTC.

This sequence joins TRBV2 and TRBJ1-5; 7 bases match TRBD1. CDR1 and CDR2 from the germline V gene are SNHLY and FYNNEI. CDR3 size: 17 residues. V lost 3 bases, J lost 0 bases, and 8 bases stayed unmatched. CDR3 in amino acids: CASSDRGTKGSNQPQHF. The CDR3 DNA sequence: TGTGCCAGCAGTGACAGGGGGACAAAGGGTAGCAATCAGCCCCAGCATTTT.

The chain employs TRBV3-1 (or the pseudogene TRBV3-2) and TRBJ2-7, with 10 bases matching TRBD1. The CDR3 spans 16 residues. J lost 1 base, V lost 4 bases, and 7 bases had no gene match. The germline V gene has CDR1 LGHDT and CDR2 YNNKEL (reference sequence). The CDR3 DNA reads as TGTGCCAGCAGCCGCCCCCCGGGACAGGGGTCCTACGAGCAGTACTTC. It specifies CASSRPPGQGSYEQYF.

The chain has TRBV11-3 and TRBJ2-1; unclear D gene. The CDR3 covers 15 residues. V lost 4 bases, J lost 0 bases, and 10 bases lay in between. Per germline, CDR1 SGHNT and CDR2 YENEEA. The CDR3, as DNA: TGTGCCAGCAGCTCGATGCGAAGCTCCTACAATGAGCAGTTCTTC. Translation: CASSSMRSSYNEQFF.

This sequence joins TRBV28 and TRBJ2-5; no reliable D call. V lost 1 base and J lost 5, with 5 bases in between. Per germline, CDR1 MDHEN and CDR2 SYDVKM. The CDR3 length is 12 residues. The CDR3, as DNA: TGTGCCAGCAGTTTATACGGGGAGACCCAGTACTTC. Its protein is CASSLYGETQYF.

This chain's CDR3 is CASSPGQGEYNEQFF. CDR3 in DNA: TGTGCCAGCAGCCCAGGACAGGGGGAGTACAATGAGCAGTTCTTC. V is TRBV6-2 or TRBV6-3 and J is TRBJ2-1; 10 bases are shared with TRBD1. Trimming at V came to 6 bases and at J to 4 bases, leaving 6 bases not matched to a gene. The CDR3 covers 15 residues. In germline, CDR1 is MNHEY, CDR2 SVGEGT.

The CDR3 DNA is TGTGCCAGCAGCTTAGACAGCTATGGCTACACCTTC. Translated, it gives CASSLDSYGYTF. The rearrangement links TRBV7-8 to TRBJ1-2, with D uncertain. There are 12 residues in the CDR3. V was clipped by 1 base and J by 4 bases, with 4 bases between them. CDR1 is SGHVS, CDR2 FQNEAQ, per germline. Full variable domain (remainder filled in from reference TRBV7-8 and TRBJ1-2): GAGVSQSPRYKVAKRGQDVALRCDPISGHVSLFWYQQALGQGPEFLTYFQNEAQLDKSGLPSDRFFAERPEGSVSTLKIQRTQQEDSAVYLCASSLDSYGYTFGSGTRLTVV.

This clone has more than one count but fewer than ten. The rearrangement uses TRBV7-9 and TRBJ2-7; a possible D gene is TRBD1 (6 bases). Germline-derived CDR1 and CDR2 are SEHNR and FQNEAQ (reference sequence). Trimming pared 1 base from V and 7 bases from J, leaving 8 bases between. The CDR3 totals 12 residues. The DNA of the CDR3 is TGTGCCAGCAGCTTAGAGGGGGAGGAGCAGTACTTC. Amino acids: CASSLEGEEQYF.

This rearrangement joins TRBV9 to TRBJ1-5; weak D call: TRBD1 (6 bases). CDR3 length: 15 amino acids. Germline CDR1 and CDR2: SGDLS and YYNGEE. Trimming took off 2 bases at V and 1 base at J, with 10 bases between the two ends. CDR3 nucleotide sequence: TGTGCCAGCAGCGTCGGGACAACCAGCAATCAGCCCCAGCATTTT. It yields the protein CASSVGTTSNQPQHF. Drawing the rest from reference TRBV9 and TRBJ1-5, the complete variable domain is DSGVTQTPKHLITATGQRVTLRCSPRSGDLSVYWYQQSLDQGLQFLIQYYNGEERAKGNILERFSAQQFPDLHSELNLSSLELGDSALYFCASSVGTTSNQPQHFGDGTRLSIL.

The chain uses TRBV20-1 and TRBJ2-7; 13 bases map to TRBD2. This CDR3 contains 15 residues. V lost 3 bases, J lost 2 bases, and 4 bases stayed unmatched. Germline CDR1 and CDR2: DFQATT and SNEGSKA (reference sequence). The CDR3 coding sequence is TGCAGTGCTAGTTTGGGACTAGCGGGGACCTACGAGCAGTACTTC. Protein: CSASLGLAGTYEQYF.

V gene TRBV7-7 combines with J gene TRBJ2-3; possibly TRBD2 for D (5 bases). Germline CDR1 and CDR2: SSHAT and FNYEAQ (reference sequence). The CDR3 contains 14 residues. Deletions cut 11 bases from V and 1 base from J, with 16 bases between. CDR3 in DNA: TGTGCCCCTGTAGAGGTTAGCGGCACAGATACGCAGTATTTT. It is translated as CAPVEVSGTDTQYF.

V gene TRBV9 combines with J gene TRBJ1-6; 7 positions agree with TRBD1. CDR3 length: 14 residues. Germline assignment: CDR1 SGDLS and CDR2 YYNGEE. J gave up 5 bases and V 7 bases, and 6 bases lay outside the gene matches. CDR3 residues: CASAGGQDNSPLHF. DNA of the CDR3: TGTGCCAGCGCTGGAGGACAGGATAATTCACCCCTCCACTTT.

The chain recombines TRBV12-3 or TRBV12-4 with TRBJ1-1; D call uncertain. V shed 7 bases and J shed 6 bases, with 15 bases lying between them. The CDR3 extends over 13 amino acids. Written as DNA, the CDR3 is TGTGCCAGCACCCTAACCGGTTCCTCTGAAGCTTTCTTT. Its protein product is CASTLTGSSEAFF.

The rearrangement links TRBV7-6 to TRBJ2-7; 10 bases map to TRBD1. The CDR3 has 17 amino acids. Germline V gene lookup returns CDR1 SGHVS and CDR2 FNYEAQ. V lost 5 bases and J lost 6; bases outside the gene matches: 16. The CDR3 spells CASSTRGRDRGNSEQYF. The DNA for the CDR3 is TGTGCCAGCAGCACACGAGGCCGGGACAGGGGTAATAGCGAGCAGTACTTC.

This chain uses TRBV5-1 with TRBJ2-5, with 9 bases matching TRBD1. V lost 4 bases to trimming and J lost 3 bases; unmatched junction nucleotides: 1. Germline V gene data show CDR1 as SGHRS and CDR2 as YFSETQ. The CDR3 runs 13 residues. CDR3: CASSRQGEETQYF. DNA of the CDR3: TGCGCCAGCAGCCGACAGGGGGAAGAGACCCAGTACTTC.

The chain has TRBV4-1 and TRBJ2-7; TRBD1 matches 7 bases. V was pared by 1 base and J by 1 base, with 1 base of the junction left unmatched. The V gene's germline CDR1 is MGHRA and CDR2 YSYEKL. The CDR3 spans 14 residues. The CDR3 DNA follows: TGCGCCAGCAGCCAAGGACAGGGATCCTACGAGCAGTACTTC. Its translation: CASSQGQGSYEQYF.

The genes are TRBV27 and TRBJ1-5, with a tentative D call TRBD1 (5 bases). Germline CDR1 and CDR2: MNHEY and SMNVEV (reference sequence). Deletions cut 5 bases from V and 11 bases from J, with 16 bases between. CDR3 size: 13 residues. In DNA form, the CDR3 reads TGTGCCAGCAGTGACGACAGCAGTAGGGCCCAGCATTTT. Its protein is CASSDDSSRAQHF.

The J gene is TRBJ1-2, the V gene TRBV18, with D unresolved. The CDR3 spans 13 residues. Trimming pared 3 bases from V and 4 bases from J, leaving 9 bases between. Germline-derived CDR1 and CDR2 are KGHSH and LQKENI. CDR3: CASSPGSTYGYTF. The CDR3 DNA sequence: TGTGCCAGCTCACCGGGCAGCACCTATGGCTACACCTTC.

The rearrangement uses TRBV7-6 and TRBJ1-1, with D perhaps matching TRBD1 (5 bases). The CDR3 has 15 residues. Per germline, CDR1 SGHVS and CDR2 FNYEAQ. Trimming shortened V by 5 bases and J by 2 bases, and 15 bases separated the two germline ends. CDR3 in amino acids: CASSPLTGRNTEAFF. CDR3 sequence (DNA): TGTGCCAGCAGCCCTCTCACAGGCCGAAACACTGAAGCTTTCTTT.

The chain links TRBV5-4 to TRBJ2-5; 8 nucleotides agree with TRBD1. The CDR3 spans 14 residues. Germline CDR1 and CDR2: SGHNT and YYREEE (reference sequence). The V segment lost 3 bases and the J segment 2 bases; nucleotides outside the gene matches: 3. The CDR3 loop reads CASSSYRGQETQYF. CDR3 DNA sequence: TGTGCCAGCAGCTCCTACAGGGGGCAAGAGACCCAGTACTTC.

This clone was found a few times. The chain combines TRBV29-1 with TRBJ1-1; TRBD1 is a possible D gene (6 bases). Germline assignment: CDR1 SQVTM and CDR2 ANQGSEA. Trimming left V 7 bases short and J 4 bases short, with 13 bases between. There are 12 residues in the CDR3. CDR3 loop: CSAQQGSTEAFF. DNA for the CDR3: TGCAGCGCTCAACAGGGAAGCACTGAAGCTTTCTTT.

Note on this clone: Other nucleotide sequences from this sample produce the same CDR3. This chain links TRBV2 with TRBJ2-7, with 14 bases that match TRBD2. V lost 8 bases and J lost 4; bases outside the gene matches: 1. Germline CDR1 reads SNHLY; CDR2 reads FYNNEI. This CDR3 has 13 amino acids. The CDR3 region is CASGLAGGYEQYF. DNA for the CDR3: TGTGCCAGCGGACTAGCGGGAGGATACGAGCAGTACTTC.

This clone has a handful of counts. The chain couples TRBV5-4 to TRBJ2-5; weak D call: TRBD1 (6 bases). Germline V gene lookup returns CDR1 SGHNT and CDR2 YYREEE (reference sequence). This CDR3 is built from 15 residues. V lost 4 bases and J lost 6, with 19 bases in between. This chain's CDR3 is CASSQTWTVGKTQYF. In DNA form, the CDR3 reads TGTGCCAGCAGCCAGACTTGGACAGTGGGGAAGACCCAGTACTTC. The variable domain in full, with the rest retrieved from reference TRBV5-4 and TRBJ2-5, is ETGVTQSPTHLIKTRGQQVTLRCSSQSGHNTVSWYQQALGQGPQFIFQYYREEENGRGNFPPRFSGLQFPNYSSELNVNALELDDSALYLCASSQTWTVGKTQYFGPGTRLLVL.

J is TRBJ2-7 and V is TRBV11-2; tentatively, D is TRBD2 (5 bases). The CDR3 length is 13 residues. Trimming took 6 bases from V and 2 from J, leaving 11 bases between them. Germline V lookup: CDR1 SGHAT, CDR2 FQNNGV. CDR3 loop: CASSFSATYEQYF. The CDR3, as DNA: TGTGCCAGCAGTTTTAGCGCGACCTACGAGCAGTACTTC.

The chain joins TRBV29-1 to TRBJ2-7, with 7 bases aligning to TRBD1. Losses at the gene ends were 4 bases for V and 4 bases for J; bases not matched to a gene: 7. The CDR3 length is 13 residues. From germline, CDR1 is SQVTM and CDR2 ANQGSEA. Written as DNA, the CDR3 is TGCAGCGTTGCAGACAGGGCGGTTTACGAGCAGTACTTC. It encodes CSVADRAVYEQYF.